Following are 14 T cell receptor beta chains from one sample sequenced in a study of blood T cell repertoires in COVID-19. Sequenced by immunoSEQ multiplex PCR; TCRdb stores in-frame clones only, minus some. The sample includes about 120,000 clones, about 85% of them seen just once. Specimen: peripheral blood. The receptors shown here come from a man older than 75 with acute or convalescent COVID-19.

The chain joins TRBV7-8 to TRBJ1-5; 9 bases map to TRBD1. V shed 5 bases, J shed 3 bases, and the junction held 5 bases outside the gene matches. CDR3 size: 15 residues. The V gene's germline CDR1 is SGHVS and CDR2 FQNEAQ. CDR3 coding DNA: TGTGCCAGCAGCCAGGGACAGGGAATCAATCAGCCCCAGCATTTT. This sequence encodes CASSQGQGINQPQHF.

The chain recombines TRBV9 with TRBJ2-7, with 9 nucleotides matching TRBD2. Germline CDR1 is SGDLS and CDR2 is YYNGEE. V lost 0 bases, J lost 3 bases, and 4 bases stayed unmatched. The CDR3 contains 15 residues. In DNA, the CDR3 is TGTGCCAGCAGCGTAGGACTAGCGGCCAACTACGAGCAGTACTTC. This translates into CASSVGLAANYEQYF.

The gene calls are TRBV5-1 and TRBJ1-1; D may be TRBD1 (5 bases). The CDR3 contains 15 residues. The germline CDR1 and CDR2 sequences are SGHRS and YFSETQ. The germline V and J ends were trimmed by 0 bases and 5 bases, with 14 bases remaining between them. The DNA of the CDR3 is TGCGCCAGCAGCTTGGCCGGTATGGGGCAAACTGAAGCTTTCTTT. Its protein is CASSLAGMGQTEAFF.

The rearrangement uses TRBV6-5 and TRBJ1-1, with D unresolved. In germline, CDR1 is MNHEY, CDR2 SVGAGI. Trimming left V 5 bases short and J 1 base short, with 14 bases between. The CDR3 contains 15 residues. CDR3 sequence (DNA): TGTGCCAGCAGTCGAGGTGGTTCTTCGAACACTGAAGCTTTCTTT. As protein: CASSRGGSSNTEAFF.

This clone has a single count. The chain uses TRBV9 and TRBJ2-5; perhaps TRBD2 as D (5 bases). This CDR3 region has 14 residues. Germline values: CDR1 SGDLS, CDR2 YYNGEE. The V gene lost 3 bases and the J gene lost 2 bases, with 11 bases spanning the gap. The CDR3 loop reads CASSASSIQETQYF. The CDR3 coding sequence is TGTGCCAGCAGCGCCTCTAGCATTCAAGAGACCCAGTACTTC.

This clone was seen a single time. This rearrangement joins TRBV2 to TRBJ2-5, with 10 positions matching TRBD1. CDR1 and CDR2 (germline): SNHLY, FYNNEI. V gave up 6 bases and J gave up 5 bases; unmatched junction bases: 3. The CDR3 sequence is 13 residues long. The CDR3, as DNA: TGTGCCAGCAGGGGACAGGGGTTGGAGACCCAGTACTTC. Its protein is CASRGQGLETQYF.

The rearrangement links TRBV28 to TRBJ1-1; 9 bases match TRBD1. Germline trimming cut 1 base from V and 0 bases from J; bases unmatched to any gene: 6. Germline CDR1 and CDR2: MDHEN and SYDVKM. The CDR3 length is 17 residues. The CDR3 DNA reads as TGTGCCAGCAGTTTATCCACAGGGGGCGGAATGAACACTGAAGCTTTCTTT. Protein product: CASSLSTGGGMNTEAFF. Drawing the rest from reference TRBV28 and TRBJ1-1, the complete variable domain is DVKVTQSSRYLVKRTGEKVFLECVQDMDHENMFWYRQDPGLGLRLIYFSYDVKMKEKGDIPEGYSVSREKKERFSLILESASTNQTSMYLCASSLSTGGGMNTEAFFGQGTRLTVV.

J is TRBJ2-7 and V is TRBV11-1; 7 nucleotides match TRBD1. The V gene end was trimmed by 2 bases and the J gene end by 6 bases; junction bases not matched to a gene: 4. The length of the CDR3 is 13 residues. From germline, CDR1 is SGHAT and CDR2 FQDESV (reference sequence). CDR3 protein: CASSLNRGSEQYF. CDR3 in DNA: TGTGCCAGCAGCTTAAACAGGGGCTCCGAGCAGTACTTC.

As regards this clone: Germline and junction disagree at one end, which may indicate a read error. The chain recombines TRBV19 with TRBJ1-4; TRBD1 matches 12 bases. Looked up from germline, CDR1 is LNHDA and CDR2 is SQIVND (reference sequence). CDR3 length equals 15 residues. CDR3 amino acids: CASSIIPGQGASLLF. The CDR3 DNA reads TGTGCCAGTAGTATAATCCCGGGACAGGGGGCCTCCCTCCTTTTT.

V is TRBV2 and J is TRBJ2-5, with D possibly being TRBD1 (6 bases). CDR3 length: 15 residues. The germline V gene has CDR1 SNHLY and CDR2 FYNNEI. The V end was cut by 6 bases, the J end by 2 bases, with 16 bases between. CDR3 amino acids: CASRHRDRIQETQYF. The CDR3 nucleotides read TGTGCCAGCAGGCACAGGGACCGTATACAAGAGACCCAGTACTTC.

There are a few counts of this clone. Here the CDR3 reads CASSLGSTSARRGETQYF. The CDR3 DNA reads TGTGCCAGCAGCTTGGGAAGTACTAGCGCACGCCGGGGAGAGACCCAGTACTTC. This chain joins TRBV5-4 and TRBJ2-5; 7 bases line up with TRBD2. CDR3 size: 18 residues. V shed 0 bases, J shed 4 bases, and the junction held 15 bases outside the gene matches. Germline V gene data show CDR1 as SGHNT and CDR2 as YYREEE (reference sequence).

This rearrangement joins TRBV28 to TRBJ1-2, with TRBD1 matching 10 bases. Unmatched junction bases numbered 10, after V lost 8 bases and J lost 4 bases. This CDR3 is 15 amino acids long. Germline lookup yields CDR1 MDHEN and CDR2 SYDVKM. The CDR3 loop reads CASLSGQGGIYGYTF. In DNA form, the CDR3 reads TGTGCCAGCCTCTCCGGACAGGGGGGGATCTATGGCTACACCTTC.

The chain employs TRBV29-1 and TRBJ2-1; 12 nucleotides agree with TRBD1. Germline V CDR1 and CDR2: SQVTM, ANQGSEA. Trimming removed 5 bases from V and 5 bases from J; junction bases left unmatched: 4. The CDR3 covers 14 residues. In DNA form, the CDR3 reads TGCAGCGTTAGGGACAGGGGGCCCCACAATGAGCAGTTCTTC. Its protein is CSVRDRGPHNEQFF.

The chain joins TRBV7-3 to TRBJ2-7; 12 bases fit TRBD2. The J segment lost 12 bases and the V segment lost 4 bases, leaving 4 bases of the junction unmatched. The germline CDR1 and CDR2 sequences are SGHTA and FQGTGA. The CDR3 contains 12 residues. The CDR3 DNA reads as TGTGCCAGCAGCTCTAGCGGGGGGGCGGTGTACTTC. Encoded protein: CASSSSGGAVYF. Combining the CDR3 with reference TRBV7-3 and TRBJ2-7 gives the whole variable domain GAGVSQTPSNKVTEKGKYVELRCDPISGHTALYWYRQSLGQGPEFLIYFQGTGAADDSGLPNDRFFAVRPEGSVSTLKIQRTERGDSAVYLCASSSSGGAVYFGPGTRLTVT.